These T cell receptor beta chains were read from a single sample in a study of blood T cells in healthy people across ages. TCRdb fed the 5' RACE reads into MiXCR, producing one record per CDR3 protein. This sample has about 570,000 distinct CDR3 sequences, with over 25% found just once. The same data also went into a second study, on T cells of mothers and their children.

Sequencing was performed on blood. The receptor set was obtained from a boy aged 2-9 years in good health. Both conserved end residues are part of each CDR3. Each record gives: V gene, CDR3 protein.

TRBV5-5 CASSFGLAKDYEQYF
TRBV15 CATRALAVNTGELFF
TRBV29-1 CSVWIAKNIQYF
TRBV27 CASSPVPGSYEQYF
TRBV6-5 CASSSPGQGDDEQYF
TRBV9 CASSAGPTDEQFF
TRBV11-2 CASSFGHRDSLYEQYF
TRBV20-1 CSASGGGFLKTQYF
TRBV3-1 CASSQVPANYGYTF
TRBV27 CASSFPNPRGQGPTDYGYTF
TRBV5-5 CASSLRDRWSTDTQYF
TRBV27 CASSRGGEKLFF
TRBV9 CASSRWTRPQETQYF
TRBV18 CASSQGQGRSRSPLHF
TRBV7-9 CASRRLIDGNEKLFF
TRBV29-1 CSVTGRPEAFF
TRBV11-1 CASSSDRIYSPLHF
TRBV5-1 CASSLEGRLNGADTQYF
TRBV27 CASSFLPRPRSSGANVLTF
TRBV10-3 CAISDALYNEQFF
TRBV2 CASSEEGLAGQETQYF
TRBV6-5 CASSDRTRQDTQYF
TRBV20-1 CSGTLAEGPPGQYF
TRBV6-1 CASSGTAFQF
TRBV7-9 CASRPAGVTDTQYF
TRBV6-6 CASSYEIGGYGYTF
TRBV15 CATSRGGRENDEQFF
TRBV30 CAWTEGVGLASLDEQYF
TRBV14 CASSQFSRTSGYQETQYF
TRBV21-1 CASSPKEGKQFF
TRBV5-1 CASSPSGAFEQYF
TRBV3-1 CASSQDPGSGRGGELFF
TRBV3-1 CASSQDQRAYEQYF
TRBV20-1 CSASSGTSDPDTQYF
TRBV6-5 CASTSWDGQETQYF
TRBV6-5 CASTNPDAYEQYF
TRBV5-1 CASSLNTGLLFEQYF
TRBV5-5 CASSLVGLTSPTVLTF
TRBV27 CASSLLNTGELFF
TRBV20-1 CSASRRGVNTEAFF
TRBV12-5 CDLANRLTGANVLTF
TRBV30 CAWSVPDRGTYEQYF
TRBV6-5 CASSYSMNDRRKGYTF
TRBV6-2/TRBV6-3 CASRRIGQVSEQYF
TRBV19 CASSPGLSCGYTF
TRBV20-1 CSARPARSAYNEQFF
TRBV12-3/TRBV12-4 CASSFYRMDMGGQRGTQYF
TRBV12-3/TRBV12-4 CASCHVPVRTEAFF
TRBV28 CASSLAWSSSYEQYF
TRBV29-1 CSVMKAVEAFF